The T cell receptor beta chain under discussion was sequenced for a study of radiotherapy plus CTLA-4 blockade in lung cancer. Study-wide context: Across the patients, objective responses occurred in approximately 18%, and disease control in approximately 30%. Findings and limits, study-wide: In blood, after radiotherapy plus ipilimumab, tumor-derived TCR clones expanded.

Each patient with chemo-refractory metastatic non-small-cell lung cancer was treated with focal radiation plus CTLA-4 blockade using ipilimumab. This clone was counted once. The target antigen is unknown. Repertoires were generated with immunoSEQ multiplex PCR, while TCRdb's copy carries only in-frame clones and drops some. The sample contains tens of thousands of clones, 65% to 85% of which appear only once. V lost 4 bases, J lost 3 bases, and 5 bases stayed unmatched. This CDR3 is 15 amino acids long. CDR1 is SGHTA and CDR2 is FQGTGA in the germline V gene. V gene TRBV7-3 combines with J gene TRBJ2-7; 11 nucleotides line up with TRBD1. This specimen was peripheral blood, taken from a patient treated with radiotherapy plus ipilimumab. The origin of this receptor is a human donor with non-small cell lung cancer whose response to radiotherapy plus ipilimumab could not be evaluated. As DNA, the CDR3 is TGTGCCAGCAGCTGGGGGACAGGGGGAGGCTACGAGCAGTACTTC. It specifies CASSWGTGGGYEQYF.